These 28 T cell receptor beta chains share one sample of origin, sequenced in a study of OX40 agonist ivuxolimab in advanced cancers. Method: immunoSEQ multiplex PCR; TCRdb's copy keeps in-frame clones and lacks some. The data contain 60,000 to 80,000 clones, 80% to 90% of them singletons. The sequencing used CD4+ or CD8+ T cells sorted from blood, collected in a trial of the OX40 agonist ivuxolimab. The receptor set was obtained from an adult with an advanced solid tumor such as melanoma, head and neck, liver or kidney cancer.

In DNA, the CDR3 is TGTGCCAGCAGTTTCGCCACAGGGGGACCCTACGAGCAGTACTTC. Translation gives CASSFATGGPYEQYF. This rearrangement joins TRBV27 to TRBJ2-7; 8 positions agree with TRBD1. Germline V CDR1 and CDR2: MNHEY, SMNVEV (reference sequence). This CDR3 has 15 amino acids. With V trimmed by 3 bases and J by 2 bases, 6 bases remained unmatched.

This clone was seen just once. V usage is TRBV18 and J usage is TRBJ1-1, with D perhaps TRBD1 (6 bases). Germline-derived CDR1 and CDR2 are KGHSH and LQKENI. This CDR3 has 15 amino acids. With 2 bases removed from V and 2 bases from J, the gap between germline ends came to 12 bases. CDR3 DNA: TGTGCCAGCTCACCAGTATCAGGGGTAAACACTGAAGCTTTCTTT. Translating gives CASSPVSGVNTEAFF.

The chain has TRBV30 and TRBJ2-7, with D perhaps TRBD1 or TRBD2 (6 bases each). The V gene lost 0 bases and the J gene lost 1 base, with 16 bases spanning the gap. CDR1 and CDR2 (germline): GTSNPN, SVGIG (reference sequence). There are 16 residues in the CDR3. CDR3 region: CAWSVLGTQGSYEQYF. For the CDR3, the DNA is TGTGCCTGGAGTGTACTTGGGACTCAGGGGTCCTACGAGCAGTACTTC.

CDR3 sequence (DNA): TGTGCCAGCAGCTTCGGAGCGGGGGGGAACACCGGGGAGCTGTTTTTT. Amino acids: CASSFGAGGNTGELFF. The V call is TRBV7-9, the J call TRBJ2-2; 9 bases agree with TRBD2. Germline values: CDR1 SEHNR, CDR2 FQNEAQ (reference sequence). This CDR3 has 16 amino acids. V shed 3 bases, J shed 1 base, and the junction held 3 bases outside the gene matches. The variable domain in full, with the rest retrieved from reference TRBV7-9 and TRBJ2-2, is DTGVSQNPRHKITKRGQNVTFRCDPISEHNRLYWYRQTLGQGPEFLTYFQNEAQLEKSRLLSDRFSAERPKGSFSTLEIQRTEQGDSAMYLCASSFGAGGNTGELFFGEGSRLTVL.

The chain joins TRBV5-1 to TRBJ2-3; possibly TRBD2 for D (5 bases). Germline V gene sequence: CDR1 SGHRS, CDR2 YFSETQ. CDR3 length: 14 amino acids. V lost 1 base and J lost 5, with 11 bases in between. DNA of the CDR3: TGCGCCAGCAGCTTGCACCCGGACTTAGATACGCAGTATTTT. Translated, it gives CASSLHPDLDTQYF.

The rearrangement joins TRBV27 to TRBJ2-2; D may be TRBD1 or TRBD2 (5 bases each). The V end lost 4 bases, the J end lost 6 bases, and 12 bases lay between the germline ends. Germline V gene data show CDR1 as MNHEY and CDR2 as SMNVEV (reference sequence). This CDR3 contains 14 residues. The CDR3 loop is CASSWGRSAGELFF. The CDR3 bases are TGTGCCAGCAGTTGGGGACGTTCGGCCGGGGAGCTGTTTTTT.

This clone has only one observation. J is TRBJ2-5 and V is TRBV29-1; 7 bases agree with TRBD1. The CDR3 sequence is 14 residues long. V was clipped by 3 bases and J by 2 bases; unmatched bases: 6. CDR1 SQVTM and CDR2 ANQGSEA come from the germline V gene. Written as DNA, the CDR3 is TGCAGCGTTGAGGGACAGCCACCACAAGAGACCCAGTACTTC. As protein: CSVEGQPPQETQYF.

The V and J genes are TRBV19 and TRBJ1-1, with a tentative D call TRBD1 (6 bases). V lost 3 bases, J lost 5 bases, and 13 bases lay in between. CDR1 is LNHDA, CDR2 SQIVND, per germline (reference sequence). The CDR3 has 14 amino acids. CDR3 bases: TGTGCCAGTAGTATGCGACAGGCGAGGACTGAAGCTTTCTTT. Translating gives CASSMRQARTEAFF.

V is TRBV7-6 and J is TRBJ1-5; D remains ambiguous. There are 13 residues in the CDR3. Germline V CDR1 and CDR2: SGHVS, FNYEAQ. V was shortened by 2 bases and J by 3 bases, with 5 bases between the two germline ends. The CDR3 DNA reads TGTGCCAGCAGCTTAAATTACAATCAGCCCCAGCATTTT. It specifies CASSLNYNQPQHF.

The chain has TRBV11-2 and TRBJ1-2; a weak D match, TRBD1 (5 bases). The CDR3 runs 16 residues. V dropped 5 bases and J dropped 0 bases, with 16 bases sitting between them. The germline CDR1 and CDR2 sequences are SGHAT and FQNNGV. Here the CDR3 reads CASSEEGRAANYGYTF. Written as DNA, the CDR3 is TGTGCCAGCAGCGAGGAGGGGCGGGCAGCTAACTATGGCTACACCTTC.

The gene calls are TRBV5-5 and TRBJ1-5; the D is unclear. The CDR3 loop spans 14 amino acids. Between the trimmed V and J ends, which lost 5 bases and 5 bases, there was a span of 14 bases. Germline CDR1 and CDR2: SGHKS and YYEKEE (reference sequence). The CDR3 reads CASRDGPGDQPQHF. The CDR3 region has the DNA TGTGCCAGCAGAGACGGGCCTGGGGATCAGCCCCAGCATTTT.

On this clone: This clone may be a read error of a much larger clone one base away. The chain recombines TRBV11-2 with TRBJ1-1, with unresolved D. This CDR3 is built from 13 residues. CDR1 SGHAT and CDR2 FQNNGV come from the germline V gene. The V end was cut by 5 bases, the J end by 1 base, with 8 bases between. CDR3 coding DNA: TGTGCCAGCAGCCAAGACCGGAACACTGAAGCTTTCTTT. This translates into CASSQDRNTEAFF.

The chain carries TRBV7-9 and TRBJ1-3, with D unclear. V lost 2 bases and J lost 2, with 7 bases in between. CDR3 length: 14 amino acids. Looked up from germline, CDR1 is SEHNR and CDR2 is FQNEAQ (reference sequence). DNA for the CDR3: TGTGCCAGCAGCTTATCTCGGGCTGGAAACACCATATATTTT. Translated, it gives CASSLSRAGNTIYF.

Here the CDR3 reads CAIGPELYEQYF. In DNA, the CDR3 is TGTGCCATAGGACCTGAACTCTACGAGCAGTACTTC. The chain combines TRBV10-3 with TRBJ2-7; D is unclear. CDR3 length: 12 residues. Trimming took off 9 bases at V and 3 bases at J, with 12 bases between the two ends. From germline, CDR1 is ENHRY and CDR2 SYGVKD.

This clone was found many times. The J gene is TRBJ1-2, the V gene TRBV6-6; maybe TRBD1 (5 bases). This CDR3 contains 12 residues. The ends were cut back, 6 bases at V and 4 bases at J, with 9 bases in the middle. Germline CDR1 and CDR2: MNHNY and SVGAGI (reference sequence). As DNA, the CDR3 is TGTGCCAGCAGCTCTGACAGCTATGGCTACACCTTC. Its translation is CASSSDSYGYTF.

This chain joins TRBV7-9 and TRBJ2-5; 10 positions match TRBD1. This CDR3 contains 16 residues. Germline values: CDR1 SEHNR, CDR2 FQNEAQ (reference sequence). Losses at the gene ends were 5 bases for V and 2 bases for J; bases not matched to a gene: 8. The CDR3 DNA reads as TGTGCCAGCAGCAGCGGCGGGACAGGGGTTCAAGAGACCCAGTACTTC. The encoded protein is CASSSGGTGVQETQYF.

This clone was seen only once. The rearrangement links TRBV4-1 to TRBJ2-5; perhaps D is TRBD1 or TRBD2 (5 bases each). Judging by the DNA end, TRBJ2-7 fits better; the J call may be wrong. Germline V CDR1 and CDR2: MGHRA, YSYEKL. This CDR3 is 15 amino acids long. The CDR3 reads CASRPPGTVGHEQYF. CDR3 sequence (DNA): TGCGCCAGCAGACCCCCGGGGACGGTTGGCCACGAGCAGTACTTC.

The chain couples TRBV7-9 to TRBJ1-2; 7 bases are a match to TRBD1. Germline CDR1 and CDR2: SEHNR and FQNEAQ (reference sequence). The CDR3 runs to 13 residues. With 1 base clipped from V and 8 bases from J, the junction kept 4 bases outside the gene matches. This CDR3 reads CASSLEGARGYTF. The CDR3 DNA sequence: TGTGCCAGCAGCTTAGAGGGGGCGAGGGGCTACACCTTC. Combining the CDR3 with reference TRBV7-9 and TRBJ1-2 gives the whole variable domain DTGVSQNPRHKITKRGQNVTFRCDPISEHNRLYWYRQTLGQGPEFLTYFQNEAQLEKSRLLSDRFSAERPKGSFSTLEIQRTEQGDSAMYLCASSLEGARGYTFGSGTRLTVV.

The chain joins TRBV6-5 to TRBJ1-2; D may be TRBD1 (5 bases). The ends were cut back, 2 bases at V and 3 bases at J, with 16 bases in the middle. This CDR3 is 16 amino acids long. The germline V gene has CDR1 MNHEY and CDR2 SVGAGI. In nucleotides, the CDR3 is TGTGCCAGCAGTTACCTCGGCAGGACAAACCACTATGGCTACACCTTC. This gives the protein CASSYLGRTNHYGYTF.

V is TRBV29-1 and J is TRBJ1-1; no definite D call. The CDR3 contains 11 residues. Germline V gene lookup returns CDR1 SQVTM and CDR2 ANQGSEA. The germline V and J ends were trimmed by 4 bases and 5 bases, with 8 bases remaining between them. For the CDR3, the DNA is TGCAGCGTTGTAGGTGGTACTGAAGCTTTCTTT. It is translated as CSVVGGTEAFF.

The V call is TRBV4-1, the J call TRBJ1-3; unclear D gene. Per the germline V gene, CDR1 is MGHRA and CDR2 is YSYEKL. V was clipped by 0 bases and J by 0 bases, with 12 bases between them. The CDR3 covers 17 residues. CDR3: CASSQDRRAYSGNTIYF. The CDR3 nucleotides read TGCGCCAGCAGCCAAGATCGGCGAGCTTACTCTGGAAACACCATATATTTT.

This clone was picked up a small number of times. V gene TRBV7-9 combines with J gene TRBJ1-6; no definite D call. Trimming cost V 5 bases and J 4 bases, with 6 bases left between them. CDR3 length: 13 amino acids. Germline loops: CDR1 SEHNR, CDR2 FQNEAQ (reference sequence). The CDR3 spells CASSIDYNSPLHF. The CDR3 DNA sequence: TGTGCCAGCAGCATTGATTATAATTCACCCCTCCACTTT.

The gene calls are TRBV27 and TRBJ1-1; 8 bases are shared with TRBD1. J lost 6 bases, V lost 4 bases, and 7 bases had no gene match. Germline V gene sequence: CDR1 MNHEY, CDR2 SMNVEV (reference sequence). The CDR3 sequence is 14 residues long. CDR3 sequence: CASSSGQGFAEAFF. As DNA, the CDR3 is TGTGCCAGCAGTTCCGGACAGGGTTTCGCTGAAGCTTTCTTT.

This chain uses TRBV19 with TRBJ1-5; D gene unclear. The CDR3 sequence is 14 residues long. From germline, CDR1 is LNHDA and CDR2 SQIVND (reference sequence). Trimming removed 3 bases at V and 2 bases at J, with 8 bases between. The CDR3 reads CASSMRQGNQPQHF. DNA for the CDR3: TGTGCCAGTAGTATGAGGCAGGGCAATCAGCCCCAGCATTTT.

CDR3 sequence (DNA): TGTGCCAGCAGCCAGGCCCTAGGCCCTAGCACAGATACGCAGTATTTT. Protein product: CASSQALGPSTDTQYF. The rearrangement joins TRBV4-2 to TRBJ2-3; D gene unclear. Trimming removed 3 bases at V and 0 bases at J, with 13 bases between. Germline CDR1 is LGHNA and CDR2 is YNFKEQ. This CDR3 has 16 amino acids.

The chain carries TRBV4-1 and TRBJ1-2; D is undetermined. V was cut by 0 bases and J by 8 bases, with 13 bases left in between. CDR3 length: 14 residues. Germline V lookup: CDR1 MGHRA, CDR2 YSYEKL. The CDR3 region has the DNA TGCGCCAGCAGCCAAGATCCAGTGTTAAGAGGCTACACCTTC. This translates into CASSQDPVLRGYTF.

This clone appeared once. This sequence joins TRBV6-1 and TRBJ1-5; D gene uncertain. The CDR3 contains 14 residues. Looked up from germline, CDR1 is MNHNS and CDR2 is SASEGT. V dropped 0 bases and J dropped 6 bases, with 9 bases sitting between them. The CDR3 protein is CASSEAQLGQPQHF. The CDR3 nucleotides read TGTGCCAGCAGTGAAGCGCAGTTGGGTCAGCCCCAGCATTTT.

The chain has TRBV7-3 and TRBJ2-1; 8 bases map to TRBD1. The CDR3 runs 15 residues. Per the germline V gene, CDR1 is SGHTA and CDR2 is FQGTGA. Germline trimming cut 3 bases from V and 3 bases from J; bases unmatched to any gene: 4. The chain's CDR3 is CASSFSGGGYNEQFF. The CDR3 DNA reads TGTGCCAGCAGCTTTTCAGGGGGCGGCTACAATGAGCAGTTCTTC.